Listed below are T cell receptor beta chains from one sample, sequenced in a study of CD8+ T cells in alopecia areata. The method was immunoSEQ multiplex PCR; TCRdb's version includes in-frame clones alone and lacks a portion of them. The sample holds 150,000 to 200,000 clones, around 64% seen once. Specimen: CD4+ T cells sorted from blood, collected around week 47, from a patient treated with tofacitinib. These receptors were taken from a human donor with alopecia areata. Both conserved end residues are part of each CDR3. Fields, in order: V gene, clone size, D gene, J gene, CDR3 protein, CDR3 DNA. The D gene is left open where the match is weak. Expanded clones are given a class, and other clones once, few, many or no size at all.

>TRBV13|NA|NA|TRBJ1-1
CASSLGPGNTEAFF
TGTGCCAGCAGCTTAGGTCCGGGGAACACTGAAGCTTTCTTT
>TRBV6-1|few|NA|TRBJ1-1
CASSGQEINTEAFF
TGTGCCAGCAGTGGACAGGAGATTAACACTGAAGCTTTCTTT
>TRBV9|NA|NA|TRBJ1-1
CASSPRMGREAFF
TGTGCCAGCAGCCCTCGTATGGGAAGAGAAGCTTTCTTT
>TRBV4-3|once|TRBD1|TRBJ2-7
CASSLNRGPTYEQYF
TGCGCCAGCAGCCTAAACAGGGGTCCCACCTACGAGCAGTACTTC
>TRBV7-3|few|NA|TRBJ2-1
CASSLNRLNEQFF
TGTGCCAGCAGCTTAAACCGTCTAAATGAGCAGTTCTTC
>TRBV14|NA|TRBD2|TRBJ2-7
CASSQGAGRPFEQYF
TGTGCCAGCAGCCAAGGAGCGGGGAGGCCGTTTGAGCAGTACTTC
>TRBV5-1|few|NA|TRBJ2-6
CASSLEALSGANVLTF
TGCGCCAGCAGCTTGGAGGCCCTCTCTGGGGCCAACGTCCTGACTTTC
>TRBV5-6|NA|TRBD2|TRBJ2-3
CASSSRTSGGGTDTQYF
TGTGCCAGCAGCTCCCGGACTAGCGGGGGGGGCACAGATACGCAGTATTTT
>TRBV4-3|NA|NA|TRBJ2-3
CASSQGTVATDTQYF
TGCGCCAGCAGCCAAGGGACAGTAGCTACAGATACGCAGTATTTT
>TRBV4-3|NA|NA|TRBJ2-5
CASSQAQELGKTQYF
TGCGCCAGCAGCCAAGCACAGGAGCTCGGAAAGACCCAGTACTTC
>TRBV9|NA|NA|TRBJ2-1
CASSVESGSSSYNEQFF
TGTGCCAGCAGCGTAGAATCCGGATCGAGCTCCTACAATGAGCAGTTCTTC
>TRBV9|few|NA|TRBJ1-2
CASSALVGSYTF
TGTGCCAGCAGCGCCCTCGTAGGTAGCTACACCTTC
>TRBV5-1|NA|NA|TRBJ2-6
CASSLGPSGANVLTF
TGCGCCAGCAGCCTAGGTCCCTCTGGGGCCAACGTCCTGACTTTC
>TRBV5-1|once|NA|TRBJ2-3
CASSWGLTGAAPDTQYF
TGCGCCAGCAGCTGGGGGCTGACCGGAGCAGCGCCAGATACGCAGTATTTT
>TRBV29-1|many|NA|TRBJ2-7
CSVRDLGRYEQYF
TGCAGCGTTCGGGACTTAGGCCGCTACGAGCAGTACTTC
>TRBV30|NA|NA|TRBJ1-1
CAWSWGNTEAFF
TGTGCCTGGAGTTGGGGAAACACTGAAGCTTTCTTT
>TRBV7-2|NA|TRBD1|TRBJ1-2
CASSYLRDRDYGYTF
TGTGCCAGCAGCTACCTCCGGGACAGGGACTATGGCTACACCTTC
>TRBV29-1|NA|NA|TRBJ1-5
CSVAGGNQPQHF
TGCAGCGTTGCGGGGGGCAATCAGCCCCAGCATTTT
>TRBV13|NA|NA|TRBJ2-4
CASSFFFQGGIQYF
TGTGCCAGCAGCTTCTTTTTCCAGGGTGGCATTCAGTACTTC
>TRBV2|NA|TRBD1|TRBJ2-5
CASSGRDRGLGETQYF
TGTGCCAGCAGTGGCCGGGACAGGGGTTTGGGCGAGACCCAGTACTTC
>TRBV30|NA|NA|TRBJ2-3
CAGGGEGQYF
TGTGCCGGGGGCGGGGAGGGGCAGTATTTT
>TRBV18|once|TRBD1|TRBJ2-7
CASSQDRVLYF
TGTGCCAGCTCCCAAGACAGGGTACTGTACTTC
>TRBV14|NA|NA|TRBJ1-1
CASTQHGSNTEAFF
TGTGCCAGCACCCAGCACGGGTCGAACACTGAAGCTTTCTTT
>TRBV5-4|few|NA|TRBJ2-5
CASSRVQETQYF
TGTGCCAGCAGCCGGGTCCAAGAGACCCAGTACTTC
>TRBV2|NA|NA|TRBJ2-1
CASSESDDEQFF
TGTGCCAGCAGTGAAAGTGACGATGAGCAGTTCTTC
>TRBV7-9|once|NA|TRBJ1-6
CASSLKNSPLHF
TGTGCCAGCAGCTTAAAGAATTCACCCCTCCACTTT
>TRBV18|NA|NA|TRBJ2-5
CASSPKQGSPETQYF
TGTGCCAGCTCACCTAAACAAGGGTCCCCGGAGACCCAGTACTTC
>TRBV30|once|NA|TRBJ1-5
CAWSRTNQPQHF
TGTGCCTGGAGTCGGACCAATCAGCCCCAGCATTTT
>TRBV30|few|NA|TRBJ1-6
CAWRGRELSYNSPLHF
TGTGCCTGGAGGGGCAGGGAGCTCTCCTATAATTCACCCCTCCACTTT
>TRBV27|NA|NA|TRBJ1-4
CASSLTPSAANEKLFF
TGTGCCAGCAGTTTAACCCCATCGGCGGCTAATGAAAAACTGTTTTTT
>TRBV29-1|NA|NA|TRBJ1-1
CSVVEVGTEAFF
TGCAGCGTTGTGGAGGTGGGCACTGAAGCTTTCTTT
>TRBV30|NA|NA|TRBJ2-4
CAWSVLGTKNIQYF
TGTGCCTGGAGTGTACTGGGAACCAAAAACATTCAGTACTTC
>TRBV29-1|few|TRBD1|TRBJ1-1
CSAGQGNTEAFF
TGCAGCGCCGGACAGGGGAACACTGAAGCTTTCTTT
>TRBV30|NA|TRBD2|TRBJ2-1
CAWSGAGRYNEQFF
TGTGCCTGGAGTGGAGCGGGGAGATACAATGAGCAGTTCTTC
>TRBV6-1|NA|NA|TRBJ1-6
CASGEQGVYNSPLHF
TGTGCCAGCGGGGAACAGGGCGTCTATAATTCACCCCTCCACTTT
>TRBV7-3|NA|NA|TRBJ1-6
CASSLTRDNSPLHF
TGTGCCAGCAGCTTAACAAGGGATAATTCACCCCTCCACTTT
>TRBV2|NA|NA|TRBJ1-5
CASSVGRGNQPQHF
TGTGCCAGCAGTGTCGGTAGGGGCAATCAGCCCCAGCATTTT
>TRBV30|NA|TRBD2|TRBJ2-1
CAWTSRTSIINEQFF
TGTGCCTGGACCTCAAGGACTAGCATCATCAATGAGCAGTTCTTC
>TRBV2|NA|TRBD2|TRBJ2-4
CASIAGGNIQYF
TGTGCCAGCATAGCGGGGGGGAACATTCAGTACTTC
>TRBV27|NA|NA|TRBJ2-7
CASSPQDRPYEQYF
TGTGCCAGCAGTCCACAGGACAGACCCTACGAGCAGTACTTC
>TRBV28|NA|TRBD2|TRBJ2-5
CASSLRGGGQETQYF
TGTGCCAGCAGTTTAAGGGGCGGGGGGCAAGAGACCCAGTACTTC
>TRBV5-6|NA|NA|TRBJ1-5
CASSLEASNQPQHF
TGTGCCAGCAGCTTGGAGGCGAGCAATCAGCCCCAGCATTTT
>TRBV30|NA|NA|TRBJ1-2
CAWSVDAYGYTF
TGTGCCTGGAGTGTTGATGCCTATGGCTACACCTTC
>TRBV19|NA|NA|TRBJ2-5
CASSTLELETQYF
TGTGCCAGTAGTACACTAGAACTAGAGACCCAGTACTTC
>TRBV15|NA|TRBD1|TRBJ2-2
CATSPRTGATGELFF
TGTGCCACCAGCCCTAGGACAGGGGCTACCGGGGAGCTGTTTTTT
>TRBV5-8|NA|TRBD2|TRBJ2-5
CASSSRLAGGQETQYF
TGTGCCAGCAGCTCGAGACTAGCGGGGGGCCAAGAGACCCAGTACTTC
>TRBV5-1|NA|NA|TRBJ1-2
CASSLEGGPYYGYTF
TGCGCCAGCAGCTTGGAAGGGGGGCCGTACTATGGCTACACCTTC
>TRBV6-1|NA|NA|TRBJ2-3
CASTGNSTDTQYF
TGTGCCAGCACGGGCAACAGCACAGATACGCAGTATTTT
>TRBV2|few|NA|TRBJ1-2
CASSEWVKQLYGYTF
TGTGCCAGCAGTGAATGGGTAAAACAGCTCTATGGCTACACCTTC
>TRBV9|NA|NA|TRBJ2-2
CASSVLTGNTGELFF
TGTGCCAGCAGCGTTTTAACAGGCAACACCGGGGAGCTGTTTTTT
>TRBV30|NA|NA|TRBJ2-1
CAWTVAIKNEQFF
TGTGCCTGGACGGTGGCCATCAAGAATGAGCAGTTCTTC
>TRBV30|NA|NA|TRBJ1-2
CAWSMGRANYGYTF
TGTGCCTGGAGTATGGGGCGGGCTAACTATGGCTACACCTTC
>TRBV29-1|few|NA|TRBJ2-5
CSVEYNPETQYF
TGCAGCGTTGAATATAACCCAGAGACCCAGTACTTC